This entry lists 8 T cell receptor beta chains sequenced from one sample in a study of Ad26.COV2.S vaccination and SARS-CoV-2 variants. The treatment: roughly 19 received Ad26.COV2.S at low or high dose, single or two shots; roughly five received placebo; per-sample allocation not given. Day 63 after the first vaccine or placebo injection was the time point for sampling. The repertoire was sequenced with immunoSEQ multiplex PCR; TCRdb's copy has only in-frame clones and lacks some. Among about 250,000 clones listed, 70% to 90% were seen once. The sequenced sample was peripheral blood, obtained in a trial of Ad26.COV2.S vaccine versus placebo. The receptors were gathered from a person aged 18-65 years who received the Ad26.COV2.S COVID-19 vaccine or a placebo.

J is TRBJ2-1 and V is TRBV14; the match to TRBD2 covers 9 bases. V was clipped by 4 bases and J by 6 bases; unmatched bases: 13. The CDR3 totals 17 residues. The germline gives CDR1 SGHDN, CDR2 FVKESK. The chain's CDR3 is CASSPASGRPGGNEQFF. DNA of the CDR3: TGTGCCAGCAGCCCCGCCAGCGGGAGGCCCGGGGGCAATGAGCAGTTCTTC. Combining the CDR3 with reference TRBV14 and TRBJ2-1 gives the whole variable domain EAGVTQFPSHSVIEKGQTVTLRCDPISGHDNLYWYRRVMGKEIKFLLHFVKESKQDESGMPNNRFLAERTGGTYSTLKVQPAELEDSGVYFCASSPASGRPGGNEQFFGPGTRLTVL.

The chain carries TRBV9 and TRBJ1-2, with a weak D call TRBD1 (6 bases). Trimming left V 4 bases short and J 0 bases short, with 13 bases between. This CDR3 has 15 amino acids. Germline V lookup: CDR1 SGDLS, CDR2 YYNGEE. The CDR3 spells CASSPGAGANYGYTF. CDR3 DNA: TGTGCCAGCAGCCCCGGGGCAGGGGCTAACTATGGCTACACCTTC.

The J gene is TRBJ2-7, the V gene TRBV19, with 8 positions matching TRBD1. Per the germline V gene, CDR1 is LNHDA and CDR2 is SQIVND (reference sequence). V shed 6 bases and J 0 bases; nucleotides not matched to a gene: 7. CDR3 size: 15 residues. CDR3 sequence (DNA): TGTGCCAGTAGCTACGACAGGGGACTCTCCTACGAGCAGTACTTC. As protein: CASSYDRGLSYEQYF.

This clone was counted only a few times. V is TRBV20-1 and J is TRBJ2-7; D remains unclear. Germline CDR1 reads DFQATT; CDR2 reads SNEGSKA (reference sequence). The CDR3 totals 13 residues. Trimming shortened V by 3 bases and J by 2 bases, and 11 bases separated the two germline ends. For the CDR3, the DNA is TGCAGTGCTAGTGCCGGTATTGCCTACGAGCAGTACTTC. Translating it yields CSASAGIAYEQYF.

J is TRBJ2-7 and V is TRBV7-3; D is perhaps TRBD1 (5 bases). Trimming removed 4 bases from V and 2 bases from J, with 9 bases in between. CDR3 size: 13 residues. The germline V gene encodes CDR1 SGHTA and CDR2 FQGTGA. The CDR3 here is CASSYDRAYEQYF. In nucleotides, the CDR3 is TGTGCCAGCAGCTACGACAGAGCCTACGAGCAGTACTTC.

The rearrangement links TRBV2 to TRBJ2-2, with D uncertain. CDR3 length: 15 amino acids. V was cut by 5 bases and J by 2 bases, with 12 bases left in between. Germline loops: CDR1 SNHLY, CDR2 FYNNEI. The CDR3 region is CASSRLGSNTGELFF. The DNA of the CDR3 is TGTGCCAGCAGTCGGCTCGGGTCTAACACCGGGGAGCTGTTTTTT.

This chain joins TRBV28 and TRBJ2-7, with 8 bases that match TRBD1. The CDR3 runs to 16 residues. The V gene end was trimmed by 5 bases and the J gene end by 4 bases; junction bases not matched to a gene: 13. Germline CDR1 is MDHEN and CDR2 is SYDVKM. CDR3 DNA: TGTGCCAGCAGTACCTACGGACAGGGAAGGTTGTACGAGCAGTACTTC. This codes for CASSTYGQGRLYEQYF.

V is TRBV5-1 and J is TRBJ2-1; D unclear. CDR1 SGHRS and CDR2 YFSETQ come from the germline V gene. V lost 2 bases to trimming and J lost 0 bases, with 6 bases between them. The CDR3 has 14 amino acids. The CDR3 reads CASSLSGSYNEQFF. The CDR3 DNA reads TGCGCCAGCAGCTTATCGGGCTCCTACAATGAGCAGTTCTTC. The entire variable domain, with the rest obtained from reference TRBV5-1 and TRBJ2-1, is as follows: KAGVTQTPRYLIKTRGQQVTLSCSPISGHRSVSWYQQTPGQGLQFLFEYFSETQRNKGNFPGRFSGRQFSNSRSEMNVSTLELGDSALYLCASSLSGSYNEQFFGPGTRLTVL.